This TCR beta chain was recovered during a study of cytotoxic CD8 clonotypes in ibrutinib-treated CLL. This CDR3 has 17 amino acids. The germline gives CDR1 KGHSH, CDR2 LQKENI. V lost 4 bases to trimming and J lost 6 bases, with 21 bases between them. The protocol was immunoSEQ multiplex PCR, while the TCRdb copy is restricted to in-frame clones and leaves out a portion. The sample shows 150,000 to 200,000 clones, approximately 77% of them seen only once. The source material was PBMCs, sampled after 12 months of ibrutinib treatment. This TCR was recovered from a human donor with chronic lymphocytic leukemia. V usage is TRBV18 and J usage is TRBJ2-2; possibly TRBD1 for D (8 bases). CDR3: CASSLTGQGGSAGELFF. The CDR3 bases are TGTGCCAGCTCACTAACCGGACAGGGAGGGTCCGCCGGGGAGCTGTTTTTT.